The sequence of this T cell receptor beta chain was determined in a study of T cell changes during pregnancy in multiple sclerosis. The assay was immunoSEQ multiplex PCR, and TCRdb's table has in-frame clones only and misses some. The sample lists under 35,000 clones; around 87% were seen once. CDR1 is SGHTA and CDR2 is FQGNSA in the germline V gene. The CDR3 is made up of 14 amino acids. The germline V and J ends were trimmed by 4 bases and 6 bases, with 15 bases remaining between them. This TCR was recovered from a female donor in good health, enrolled as a control in a pregnancy study. Sequences were derived from CD4+ T cells from peripheral blood mononuclear cells, sampled in the third trimester of pregnancy. The V gene is TRBV7-2, the J gene TRBJ1-2, with a possible D match to TRBD1 (5 bases). In DNA form, the CDR3 reads TGTGCCAGCAGCTCCGTCCAGGGTTCAGATGGCTACACCTTC. Amino acids: CASSSVQGSDGYTF.